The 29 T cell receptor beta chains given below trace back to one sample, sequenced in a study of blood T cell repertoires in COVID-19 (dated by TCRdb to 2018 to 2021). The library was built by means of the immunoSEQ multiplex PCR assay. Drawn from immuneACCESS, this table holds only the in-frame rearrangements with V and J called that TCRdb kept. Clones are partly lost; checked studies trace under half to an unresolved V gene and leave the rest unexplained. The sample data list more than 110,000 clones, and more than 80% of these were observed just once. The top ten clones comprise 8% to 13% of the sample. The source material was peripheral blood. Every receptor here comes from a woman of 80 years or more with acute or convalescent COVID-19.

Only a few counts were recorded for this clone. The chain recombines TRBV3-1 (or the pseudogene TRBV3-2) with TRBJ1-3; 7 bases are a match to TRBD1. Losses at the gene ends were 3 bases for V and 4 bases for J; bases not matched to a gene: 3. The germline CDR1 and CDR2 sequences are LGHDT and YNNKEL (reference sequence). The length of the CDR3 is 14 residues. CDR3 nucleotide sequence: TGTGCCAGCAGCCAGGGACAGAAAGGAAACACCATATATTTT. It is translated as CASSQGQKGNTIYF.

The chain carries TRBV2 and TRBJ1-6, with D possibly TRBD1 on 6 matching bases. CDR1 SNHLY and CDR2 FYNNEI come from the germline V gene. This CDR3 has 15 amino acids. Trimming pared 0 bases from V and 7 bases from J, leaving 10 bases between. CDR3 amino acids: CASSEAYRANSPLHF. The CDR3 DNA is TGTGCCAGCAGTGAAGCTTACAGGGCGAATTCACCCCTCCACTTT. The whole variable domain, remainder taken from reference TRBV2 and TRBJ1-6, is EPEVTQTPSHQVTQMGQEVILRCVPISNHLYFYWYRQILGQKVEFLVSFYNNEISEKSEIFDDQFSVERPDGSNFTLKIRSTKLEDSAMYFCASSEAYRANSPLHFGNGTRLTVT.

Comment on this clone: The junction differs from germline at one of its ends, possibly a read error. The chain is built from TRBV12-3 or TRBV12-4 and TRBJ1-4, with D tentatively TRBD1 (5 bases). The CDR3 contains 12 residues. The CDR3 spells CASSTGTSFMIF. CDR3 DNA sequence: TGTGCCAGCAGCACCGGGACTAGTTTTATGATTTTT.

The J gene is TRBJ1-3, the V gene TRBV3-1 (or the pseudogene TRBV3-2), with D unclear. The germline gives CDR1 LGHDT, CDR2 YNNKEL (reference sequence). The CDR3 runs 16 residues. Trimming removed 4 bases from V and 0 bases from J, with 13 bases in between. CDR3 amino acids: CASSPHVTYSGNTIYF. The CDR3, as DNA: TGTGCCAGCAGCCCGCACGTCACTTACTCTGGAAACACCATATATTTT.

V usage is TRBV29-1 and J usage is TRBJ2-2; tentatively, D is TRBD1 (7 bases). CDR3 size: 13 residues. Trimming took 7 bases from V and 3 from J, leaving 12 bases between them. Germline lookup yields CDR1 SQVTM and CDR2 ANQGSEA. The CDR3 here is CSGGTAYTGELFF. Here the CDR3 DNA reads TGCAGCGGCGGGACAGCTTACACCGGGGAGCTGTTTTTT.

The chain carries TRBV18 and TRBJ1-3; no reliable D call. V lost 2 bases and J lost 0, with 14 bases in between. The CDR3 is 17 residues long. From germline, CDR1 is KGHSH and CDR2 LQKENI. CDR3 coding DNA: TGTGCCAGCTCACCATCAGTTCGGGGAGGCTCTGGAAACACCATATATTTT. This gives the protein CASSPSVRGGSGNTIYF.

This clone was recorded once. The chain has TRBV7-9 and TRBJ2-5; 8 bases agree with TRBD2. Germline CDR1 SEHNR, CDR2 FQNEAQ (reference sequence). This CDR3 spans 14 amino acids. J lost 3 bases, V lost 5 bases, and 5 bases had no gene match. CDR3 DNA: TGTGCCAGCAGCCCCTTTAGCGGGGAAGAGACCCAGTACTTC. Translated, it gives CASSPFSGEETQYF.

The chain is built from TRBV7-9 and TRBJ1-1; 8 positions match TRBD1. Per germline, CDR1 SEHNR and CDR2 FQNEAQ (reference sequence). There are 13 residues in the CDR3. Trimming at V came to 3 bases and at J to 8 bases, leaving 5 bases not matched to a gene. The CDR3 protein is CASSLGRGLEAFF. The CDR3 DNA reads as TGTGCCAGCAGCTTGGGCAGGGGGCTAGAAGCTTTCTTT.

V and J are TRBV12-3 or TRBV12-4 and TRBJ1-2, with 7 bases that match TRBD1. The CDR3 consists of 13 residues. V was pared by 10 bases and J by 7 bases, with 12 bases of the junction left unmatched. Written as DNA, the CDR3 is TGTGCCACCCTGTTCGGGACAGTATCTGGCTACACCTTC. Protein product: CATLFGTVSGYTF.

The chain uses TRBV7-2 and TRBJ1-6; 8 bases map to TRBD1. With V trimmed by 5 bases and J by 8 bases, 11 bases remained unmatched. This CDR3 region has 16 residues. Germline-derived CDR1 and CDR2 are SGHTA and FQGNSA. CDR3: CASSLTPTGEYSPLHF. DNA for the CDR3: TGTGCCAGCAGCCTTACACCGACAGGGGAATATTCACCCCTCCACTTT. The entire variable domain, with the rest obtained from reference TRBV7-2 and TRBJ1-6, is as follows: GAGVSQSPSNKVTEKGKDVELRCDPISGHTALYWYRQSLGQGLEFLIYFQGNSAPDKSGLPSDRFSAERTGGSVSTLTIQRTQQEDSAVYLCASSLTPTGEYSPLHFGNGTRLTVT.

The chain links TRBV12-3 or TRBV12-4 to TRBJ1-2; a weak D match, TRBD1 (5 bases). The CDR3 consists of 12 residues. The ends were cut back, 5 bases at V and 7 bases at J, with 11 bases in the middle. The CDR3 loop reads CASSQGLGGYTF. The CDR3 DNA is TGTGCCAGCAGTCAGGGCCTGGGTGGCTACACCTTC.

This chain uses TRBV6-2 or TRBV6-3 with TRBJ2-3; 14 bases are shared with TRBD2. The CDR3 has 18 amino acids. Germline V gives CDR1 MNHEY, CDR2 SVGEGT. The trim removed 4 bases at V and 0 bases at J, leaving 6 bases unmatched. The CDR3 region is CASSSGLAGGWSTDTQYF. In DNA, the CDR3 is TGTGCCAGCAGTTCAGGACTAGCGGGGGGCTGGAGCACAGATACGCAGTATTTT.

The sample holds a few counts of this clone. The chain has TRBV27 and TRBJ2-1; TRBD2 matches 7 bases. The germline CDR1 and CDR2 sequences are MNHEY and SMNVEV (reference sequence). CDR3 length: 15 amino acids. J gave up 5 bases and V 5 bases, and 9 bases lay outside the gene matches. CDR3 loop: CASSRGPGTNNEQFF. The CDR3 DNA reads TGTGCCAGCAGTCGGGGTCCCGGGACTAACAATGAGCAGTTCTTC.

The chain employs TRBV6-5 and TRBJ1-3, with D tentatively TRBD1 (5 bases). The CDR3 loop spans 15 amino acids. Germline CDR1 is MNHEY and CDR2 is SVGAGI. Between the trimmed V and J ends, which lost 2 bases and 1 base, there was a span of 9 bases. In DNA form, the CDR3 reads TGTGCCAGCAGTTACGGCGGGGGATCTGGAAACACCATATATTTT. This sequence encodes CASSYGGGSGNTIYF.

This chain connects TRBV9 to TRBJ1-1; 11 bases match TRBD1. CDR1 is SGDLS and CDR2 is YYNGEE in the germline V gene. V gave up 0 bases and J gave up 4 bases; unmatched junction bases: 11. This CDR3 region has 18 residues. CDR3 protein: CASSVARGTGGLGTEAFF. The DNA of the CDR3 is TGTGCCAGCAGCGTAGCGAGAGGGACAGGGGGTCTCGGCACTGAAGCTTTCTTT.

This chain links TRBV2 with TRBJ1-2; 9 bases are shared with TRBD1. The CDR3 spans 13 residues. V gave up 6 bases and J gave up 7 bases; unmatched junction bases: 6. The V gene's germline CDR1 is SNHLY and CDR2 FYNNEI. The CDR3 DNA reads TGTGCCAGCAGGGGACAGGGTGTCGTTGGCTACACCTTC. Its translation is CASRGQGVVGYTF.

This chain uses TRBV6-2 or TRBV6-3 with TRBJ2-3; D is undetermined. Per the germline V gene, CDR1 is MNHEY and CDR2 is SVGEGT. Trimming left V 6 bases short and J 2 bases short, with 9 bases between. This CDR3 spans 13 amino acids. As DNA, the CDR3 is TGTGCCAGCAGATACACTGCCACAGATACGCAGTATTTT. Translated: CASRYTATDTQYF.

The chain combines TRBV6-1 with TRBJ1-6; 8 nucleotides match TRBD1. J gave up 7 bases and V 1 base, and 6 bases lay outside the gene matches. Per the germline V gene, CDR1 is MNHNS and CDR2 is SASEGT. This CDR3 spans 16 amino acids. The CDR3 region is CASSEVAGGGNSPLHF. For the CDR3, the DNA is TGTGCCAGCAGTGAAGTAGCAGGGGGCGGGAATTCACCCCTCCACTTT.

CDR3 in amino acids: CASSRQGSGYTF. CDR3 in DNA: TGTGCCAGCAGTCGACAGGGGAGTGGCTACACCTTC. This rearrangement joins TRBV6-5 to TRBJ1-2; 8 nucleotides agree with TRBD1. The CDR3 sequence is 12 residues long. J lost 7 bases, V lost 5 bases, and 3 bases had no gene match. Germline V gene data show CDR1 as MNHEY and CDR2 as SVGAGI.

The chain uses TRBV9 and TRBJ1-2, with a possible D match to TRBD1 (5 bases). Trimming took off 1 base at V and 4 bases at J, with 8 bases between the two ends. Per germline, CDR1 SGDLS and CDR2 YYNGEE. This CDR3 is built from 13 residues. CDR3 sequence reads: CASSVLQGYGYTF. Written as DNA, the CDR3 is TGTGCCAGCAGCGTACTTCAGGGCTATGGCTACACCTTC.

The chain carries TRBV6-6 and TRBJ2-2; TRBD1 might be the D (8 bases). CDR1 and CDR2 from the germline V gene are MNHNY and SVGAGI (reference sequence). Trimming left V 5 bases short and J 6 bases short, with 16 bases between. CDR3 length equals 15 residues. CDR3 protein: CASSGGDRSAGELFF. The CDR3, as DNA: TGTGCCAGCAGTGGGGGGGACAGGAGCGCCGGGGAGCTGTTTTTT.

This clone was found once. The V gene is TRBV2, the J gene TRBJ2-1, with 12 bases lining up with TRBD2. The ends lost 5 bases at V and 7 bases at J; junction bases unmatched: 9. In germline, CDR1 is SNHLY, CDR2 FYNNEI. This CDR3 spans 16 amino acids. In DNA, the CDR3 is TGTGCCAGCAGTCGACTAGCGGGGGACTCTAGGAATGAGCAGTTCTTC. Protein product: CASSRLAGDSRNEQFF.

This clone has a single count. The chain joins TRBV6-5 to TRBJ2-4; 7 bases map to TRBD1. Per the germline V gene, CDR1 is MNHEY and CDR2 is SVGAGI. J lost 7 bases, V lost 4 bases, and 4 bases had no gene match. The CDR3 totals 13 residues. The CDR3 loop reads CASSFDRVNIQYF. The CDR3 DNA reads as TGTGCCAGCAGTTTCGACAGGGTGAACATTCAGTACTTC.

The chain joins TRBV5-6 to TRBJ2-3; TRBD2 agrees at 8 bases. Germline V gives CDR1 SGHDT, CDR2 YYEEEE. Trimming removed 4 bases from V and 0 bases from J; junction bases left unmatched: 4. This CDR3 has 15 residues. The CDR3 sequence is CASSPLAGSTDTQYF. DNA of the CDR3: TGTGCCAGCAGCCCCTTAGCGGGGAGCACAGATACGCAGTATTTT.

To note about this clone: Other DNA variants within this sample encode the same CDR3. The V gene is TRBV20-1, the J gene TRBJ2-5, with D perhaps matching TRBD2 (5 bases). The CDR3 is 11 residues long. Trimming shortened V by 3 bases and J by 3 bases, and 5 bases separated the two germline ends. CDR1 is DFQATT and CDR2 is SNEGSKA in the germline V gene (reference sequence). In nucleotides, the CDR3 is TGCAGTGCTAGCGGGGAAGAGACCCAGTACTTC. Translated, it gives CSASGEETQYF.

As DNA, the CDR3 is TGTGCCAGCAGCTTAGCCCTAGGTCCTAGGGGTTCACCCCTCCACTTT. This codes for CASSLALGPRGSPLHF. The chain carries TRBV7-8 and TRBJ1-6, with D maybe TRBD1 (5 bases). Germline CDR1 SGHVS, CDR2 FQNEAQ. The CDR3 has 16 residues. The germline V and J ends were trimmed by 0 bases and 9 bases, with 15 bases remaining between them.

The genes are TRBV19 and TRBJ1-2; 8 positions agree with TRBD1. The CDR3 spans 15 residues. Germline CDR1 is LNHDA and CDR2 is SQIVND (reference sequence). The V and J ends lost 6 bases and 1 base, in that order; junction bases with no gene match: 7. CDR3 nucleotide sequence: TGTGCCAGTAGAGTATCGGGACAGGTTAACTATGGCTACACCTTC. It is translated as CASRVSGQVNYGYTF.

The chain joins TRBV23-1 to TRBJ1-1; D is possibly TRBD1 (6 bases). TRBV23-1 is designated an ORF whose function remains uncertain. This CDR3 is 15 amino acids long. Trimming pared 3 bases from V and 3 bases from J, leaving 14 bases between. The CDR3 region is CASSQSGQKYTEAFF. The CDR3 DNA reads TGCGCCAGCAGTCAGTCTGGACAGAAGTACACTGAAGCTTTCTTT.

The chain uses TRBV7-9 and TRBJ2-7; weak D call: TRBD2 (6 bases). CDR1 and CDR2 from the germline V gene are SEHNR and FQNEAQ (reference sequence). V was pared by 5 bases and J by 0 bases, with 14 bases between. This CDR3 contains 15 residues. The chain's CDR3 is CASSPGPGLSYEQYF. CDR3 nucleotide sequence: TGTGCCAGCAGCCCGGGACCGGGACTCTCCTACGAGCAGTACTTC.